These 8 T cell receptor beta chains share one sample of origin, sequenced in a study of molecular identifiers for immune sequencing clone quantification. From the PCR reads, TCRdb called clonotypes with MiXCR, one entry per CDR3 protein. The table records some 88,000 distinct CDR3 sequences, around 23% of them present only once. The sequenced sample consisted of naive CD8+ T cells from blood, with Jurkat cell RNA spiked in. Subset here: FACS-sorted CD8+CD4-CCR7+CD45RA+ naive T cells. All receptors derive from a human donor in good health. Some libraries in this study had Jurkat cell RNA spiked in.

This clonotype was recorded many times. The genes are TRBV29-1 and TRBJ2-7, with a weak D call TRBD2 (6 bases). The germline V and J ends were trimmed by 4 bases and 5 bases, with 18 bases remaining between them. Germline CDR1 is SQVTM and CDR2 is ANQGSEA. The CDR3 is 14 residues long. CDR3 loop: CSVVGLATLHEQYF. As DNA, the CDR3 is TGCAGCGTTGTGGGCCTAGCGACCCTCCACGAGCAGTACTTC.

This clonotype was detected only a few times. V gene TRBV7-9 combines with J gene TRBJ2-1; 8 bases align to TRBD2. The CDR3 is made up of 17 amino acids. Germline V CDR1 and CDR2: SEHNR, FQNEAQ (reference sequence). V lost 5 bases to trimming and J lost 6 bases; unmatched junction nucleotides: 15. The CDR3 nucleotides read TGTGCCAGCAGCAGGACTAGCTCTGGGGGCCTTTCCAATGAGCAGTTCTTC. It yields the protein CASSRTSSGGLSNEQFF.

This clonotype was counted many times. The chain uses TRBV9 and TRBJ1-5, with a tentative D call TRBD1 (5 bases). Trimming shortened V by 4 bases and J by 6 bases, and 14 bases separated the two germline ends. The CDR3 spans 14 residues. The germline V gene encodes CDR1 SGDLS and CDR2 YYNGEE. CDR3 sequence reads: CASSPGGSGQPQHF. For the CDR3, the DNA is TGTGCCAGCAGCCCCGGGGGTAGCGGTCAGCCCCAGCATTTT.

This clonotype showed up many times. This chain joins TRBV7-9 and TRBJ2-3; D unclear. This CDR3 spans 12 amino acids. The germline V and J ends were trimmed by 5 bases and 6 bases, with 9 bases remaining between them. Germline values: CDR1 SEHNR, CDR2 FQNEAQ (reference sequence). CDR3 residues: CASSPTRDTQYF. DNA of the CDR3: TGTGCCAGCAGCCCGACGCGGGATACGCAGTATTTT. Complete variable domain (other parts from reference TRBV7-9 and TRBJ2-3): DTGVSQNPRHKITKRGQNVTFRCDPISEHNRLYWYRQTLGQGPEFLTYFQNEAQLEKSRLLSDRFSAERPKGSFSTLEIQRTEQGDSAMYLCASSPTRDTQYFGPGTRLTVL.

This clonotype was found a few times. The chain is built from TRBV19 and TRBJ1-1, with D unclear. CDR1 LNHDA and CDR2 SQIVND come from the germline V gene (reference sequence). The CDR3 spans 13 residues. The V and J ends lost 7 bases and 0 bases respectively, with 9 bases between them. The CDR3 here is CASMVGLNTEAFF. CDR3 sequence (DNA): TGTGCCAGTATGGTGGGTTTGAACACTGAAGCTTTCTTT.

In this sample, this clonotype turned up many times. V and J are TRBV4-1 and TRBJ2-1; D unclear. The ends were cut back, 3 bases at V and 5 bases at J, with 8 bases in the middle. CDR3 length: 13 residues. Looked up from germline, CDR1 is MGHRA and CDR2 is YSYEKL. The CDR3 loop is CASSHLQNNEQFF. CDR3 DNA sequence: TGCGCCAGCAGCCATTTACAGAACAATGAGCAGTTCTTC.

DNA for the CDR3: TGTGCCAGTAGTCCAGGGAGCCGGAACGCTGGCTACACCTTC. This sequence encodes CASSPGSRNAGYTF. This chain links TRBV19 with TRBJ1-2; the D gene is possibly TRBD1 (5 bases). The CDR3 totals 14 residues. The germline gives CDR1 LNHDA, CDR2 SQIVND (reference sequence). Trimming cost V 5 bases and J 7 bases, with 17 bases left between them.

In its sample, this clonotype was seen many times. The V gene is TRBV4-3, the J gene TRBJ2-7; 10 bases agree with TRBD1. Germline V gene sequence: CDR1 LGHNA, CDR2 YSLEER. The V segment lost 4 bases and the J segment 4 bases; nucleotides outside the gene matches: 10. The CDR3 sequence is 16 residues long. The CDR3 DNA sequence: TGCGCCAGCAGCCCAAGTTCAGGGGACAGGGGTTACGAGCAGTACTTC. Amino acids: CASSPSSGDRGYEQYF.